This TCR beta chain was captured in a study of T cell responses to AZD1222 COVID-19 vaccine. Findings and caveats of the study: Females made up more of the donors, who were largely white British, and clonal diversity may have come out too low. CD4 TCRs associated with vaccination spanned spike, dominating at 160-218 and 743-854. Targeting of unmutated variant regions was reportedly seen in nearly half of spike-specific TCRs.

In the case of this clone: Its antigen remains unidentified.

Clones were sequenced by immunoSEQ multiplex PCR, and TCRdb holds only the in-frame ones, with some missing. The profile shows 150,000 to 200,000 clones, over 90% of them singletons. Germline values: CDR1 SGHVS, CDR2 FNYEAQ. V dropped 3 bases and J dropped 1 base, with 18 bases sitting between them. This CDR3 comprises 17 residues. The sequence was collected from an adult who received the AZD1222 COVID-19 vaccine. Specimen: peripheral blood, collected 28 days after the second AZD1222 dose. The V and J genes are TRBV7-6 and TRBJ1-1; tentative D call: TRBD1 (5 bases). CDR3 in DNA: TGTGCCAGCAGCTTTTTAGTGCGGGGACCCTCGAACACTGAAGCTTTCTTT. As protein: CASSFLVRGPSNTEAFF.